Listed below are T cell receptor beta chains from one sample, sequenced in a study of cytomegalovirus exposure and HLA in healthy donors. Here immunoSEQ multiplex PCR was the method, and the copy in TCRdb shows in-frame clones only, minus some. The data hold over 200,000 clones, with around four fifths observed a single time. The sequenced sample was PBMCs. The receptors come from a woman between 18 and 29 years old in good health and CMV-seronegative. CDR3s leave out the opening cysteine and the closing phenylalanine or tryptophan. Each record gives: V gene, clone size, CDR3 length, J gene, CDR3 protein. The size of a clone is reported for some rows only, either as once, few or many, or as a class for expanded clones.

TRBV30	-	13	TRBJ2-3	AWSSLAGSADTQY
TRBV2	-	17	TRBJ2-6	ASSLAPSGISSGANVLT
TRBV9	-	14	TRBJ1-2	ASSVAPDRGNGGYT
TRBV7-2	few	11	TRBJ2-5	ASSLQLVETQY
TRBV2	-	12	TRBJ1-2	ASSETGLSYGYT
TRBV9	-	13	TRBJ2-1	ASSTGGQNYNEQF
TRBV7-3	once	12	TRBJ2-3	ASRTGGSTDTQY
TRBV19	-	12	TRBJ1-2	ASSPTLDSYGYT
TRBV30	-	12	TRBJ2-7	AWKPGTGLHEQY
TRBV19	-	13	TRBJ2-7	ATASGGPSSYEQY
TRBV29-1	few	12	TRBJ2-7	SVEDRDRGREQY
TRBV6-1	once	15	TRBJ2-1	ASSGGLRSGNYNEQF
TRBV27	once	13	TRBJ2-7	ASSLAIGSRSEQY
TRBV6-4	-	13	TRBJ2-1	ASSDRAGAYNEQF
TRBV6-1	-	11	TRBJ2-7	ASSSGQGYEQY
TRBV5-1	-	11	TRBJ1-2	ASSPPAAYGYT
TRBV4-1	-	13	TRBJ2-1	ASSPSGLGGGEQF
TRBV5-4	-	13	TRBJ1-3	ASSFDRVSGNTIY
TRBV27	-	14	TRBJ1-3	ATAGQQLSSGNTIY